This T cell receptor (beta chain) was sequenced for a study of vaccination and CD4 T cells after COVID-19 (dated 2022 in TCRdb). Background on the whole study: Convalescent patients had a positive SARS-CoV-2 result on nasal swab PCR, and of these patients, nine had mild disease and one had severe disease. The spike-specific CD4+ TCR repertoire was compared before and after mRNA vaccination in under 11 COVID-19 convalescent patients and a handful of infection-naive healthy vaccine recipients. For stimulating the cultures, overlapping spike peptide pools were used, derived from SARS-CoV-2 as well as from the common cold coronaviruses HCoV-NL63, HCoV-OC43 and HCoV-229E. Each participant got two doses of either the Pfizer-BioNTech BNT162b2 vaccine (n=8) or the Moderna mRNA-1273 vaccine (n=2). Post-COVID blood samples from convalescent patients were collected a median of around 110 days after diagnosis, with a range of 35 to 161 days. The convalescent cohort comprised six males and four females, including two Hispanic individuals, seven Caucasians, two Asians and one multiracial person. In control cultures, a CEFX viral epitope pool was used as positive control, an HIV-1 Nef peptide pool was used as negative control, or no peptide was added. Post-vaccine blood samples were taken a median of 72 days after the second vaccine dose, with a range of about 12 to 250 days.

Broader findings and caveats from the paper: Among the post-vaccine SARS-CoV-2-reactive clones in convalescent patients, a median approximately 86% showed up only after vaccination, which suggests vaccine-specific priming. Although the median number of SARS-CoV-2-reactive clonotypes went up from fewer than 25 after infection to more than 30 after vaccination, the increase was not significant. Nearly all vaccine-specific clones in convalescent patients (304 of 307) were mono-reactive for SARS-CoV-2 spike rather than cross-reactive with common cold coronaviruses. Relatively few convalescent patients were included in the study, and early timepoints after natural infection were not analyzed.

Read against the paper, the sample's treatment or condition label means: approximately 9-day PBMC culture with coronavirus spike peptide pools or control peptides (ViraFEST assay). The study used the ViraFEST assay, which expanded antigen-specific T cells with peptide pools and then identified expanded clonotypes by TCR sequencing. The convalescent patients' positive SARS-CoV-2 PCR tests fell between March and December 2020, which was before the Alpha, Beta and Delta variants emerged in the United States. Each well held 1.5 million to 2.5 million PBMCs cultured with approximately 10 ug/ml peptide pools in IMDM containing approximately 4.8% human AB serum and roughly 10 IU/ml IL-2. On days 3 and 7, half of the culture medium was replaced with fresh IL-2-containing medium. After around 11 days of culture, CD4+ T cells were isolated by negative selection with the EasySep CD4+ T cell isolation kit. Ficoll-Paque Plus gradient centrifugation was used to isolate PBMCs from whole blood, and the isolated PBMCs were then either used fresh or cryopreserved at -140C. In general, triplicate wells were set up for every culture condition.

The germline V gene sets CDR1 to KGHDR and CDR2 to SFDVKD. The CDR3 starts with the cysteine, ends with the phenylalanine, and has 12 residues. Just CDR3 DNA is preserved here, 36 bases in frame from base 1. The junction shows trimming of 2 bases on V and 6 bases on J, plus 7 bases between the germline ends. As concerns this clonotype: It has no known antigen specificity. Per-base qualities were not stored, and no clone one base away is much larger.

The library was obtained by PCR. At the Johns Hopkins FTIC core, DNA from the cultured CD4+ T cells underwent TCR sequencing with the Oncomine TCR Beta short-read assay. The QIAamp micro DNA kit was used to extract genomic DNA from the cultured CD4+ T cells. Oncomine TCR Beta libraries from cultured CD4+ T cells were pooled using unique dual indexes and sequenced on an Illumina iSeq 100. The authors' analysis ran thus. Non-productive sequences were removed, and CDR3s not starting with C, not ending with F or W, or shorter than 7 amino acids were discarded. The MANAFEST web application was used to identify antigen-specific clonotypes by comparing peptide-stimulated wells against reference wells and other culture wells. For a clone to be called positive, the clone needed an FDR below 0.05, an odds ratio above 5, and a productive frequency above 0.1% in at least two of three replicate wells. Cross-reactive clonotypes were defined as significantly expanded in both SARS-CoV-2 spike wells and at least one common cold coronavirus spike condition. Using R version 3.6.1, CDR3 homology was evaluated through Levenshtein distances (stringdist) along with unrooted phylogenetic trees (ape). TCRdb passed the public sequencing reads through fastp at Q25 and MiXCR, retaining productive beta sequences. CDR3 protein duplicates are merged, each entry listing the most common genes and DNA. These V and J calls rely on TCRdb rather than the paper's analysis. Present in this sample are 3,400 or so distinct CDR3 sequences, over 75% of which were seen just once. The ten most abundant clones make up 39% of the sample.

This sequence uses TRBV24-1 and TRBJ2-7, with no D gene named confidently. Sequencing was carried out using CD4+ T cells from blood, cultured in vitro. The origin of this receptor is a human donor who had recovered from COVID-19. CDR3 loop: CATSDSLLEQYF. The nucleotide sequence is given as TGTGCCACCAGTGATTCCCTCCTCGAGCAGTACTTC.